This T cell receptor (beta chain) was identified in a study of T cell responses to AZD1222 COVID-19 vaccine. Study-wide results and caveats: Across the whole spike, CD4 TCRs peaked at regions 160-218 and 743-854.

As to this clone: Its antigen is unidentified.

Clones were sequenced by immunoSEQ multiplex PCR, and TCRdb holds only the in-frame ones, with some missing. The table lists tens of thousands of clones, around 73% of them singletons. V lost 4 bases to trimming and J lost 7 bases, with 13 bases between them. This CDR3 spans 13 amino acids. Germline V gives CDR1 SGHTA, CDR2 FQGNSA. The chain has TRBV7-2 and TRBJ1-1; no clear D. Sequencing used peripheral blood, obtained on day 0 of AZD1222 vaccination. The origin of this receptor is an adult in good health. CDR3 in DNA: TGTGCCAGCAGCTCTATCTACCCCAATGAAGCTTTCTTT. The encoded protein is CASSSIYPNEAFF.